What follows are 21 T cell receptor beta chains derived from one specimen sequenced in a study of shared clonotypes between healthy human individuals. Some clones are missing from TCRdb's copy, which holds only in-frame ones; the method was immunoSEQ multiplex PCR. Of 2,500,000 or so clones in the sample, approximately 90% were seen once. The sample taken for sequencing was naive CD4+ T cells sorted from blood. The sample's subset: CD45RA+ positively selected. The receptors stem from a young man in good health.

Only one count was recorded for this clone. The chain combines TRBV30 with TRBJ1-2; D may be TRBD1 (6 bases). The germline V gene has CDR1 GTSNPN and CDR2 SVGIG (reference sequence). The CDR3 totals 17 residues. Deletions cut 4 bases from V and 6 bases from J, with 27 bases between. The CDR3 nucleotides read TGTGCCTGGATCGCCGACAGGCCCCCAAATAAATTTGATGGCTACACCTTC. Translation gives CAWIADRPPNKFDGYTF.

This clone was seen once. This sequence joins TRBV10-3 and TRBJ2-7; D is undetermined. This CDR3 comprises 15 residues. Deletions cut 10 bases from V and 1 base from J, with 20 bases between. Germline V gene sequence: CDR1 ENHRY, CDR2 SYGVKD. Written as DNA, the CDR3 is TGTGCCACCATGGGGATAGGTTTGGTGTCCTACGAGCAGTACTTC. Amino acid sequence: CATMGIGLVSYEQYF.

The V gene is TRBV9, the J gene TRBJ2-3, with D perhaps given as TRBD1 or TRBD2 (5 bases each). The CDR3 has 17 amino acids. V was pared by 0 bases and J by 2 bases, with 16 bases between. Germline CDR1 SGDLS, CDR2 YYNGEE. The CDR3 region is CASSVGFGGLNTDTQYF. As DNA, the CDR3 is TGTGCCAGCAGCGTAGGATTTGGGGGTCTAAACACAGATACGCAGTATTTT.

This clone appeared a single time. The chain uses TRBV27 and TRBJ2-7; TRBD2 agrees at 8 bases. V was clipped by 8 bases and J by 2 bases; unmatched bases: 11. Germline CDR1 MNHEY, CDR2 SMNVEV (reference sequence). This CDR3 region has 15 residues. In DNA form, the CDR3 reads TGTGCCAGCGACCCGGGAGGGGGGCGCCCCTACGAGCAGTACTTC. Translation gives CASDPGGGRPYEQYF.

This chain connects TRBV29-1 to TRBJ2-5, with D perhaps TRBD1 (6 bases). Germline V gene lookup returns CDR1 SQVTM and CDR2 ANQGSEA. V was trimmed by 5 bases and J by 5 bases, leaving 15 bases between them. The CDR3 contains 13 residues. In nucleotides, the CDR3 is TGCAGCGTTCTCCACAGGGTTTTGGAGACCCAGTACTTC. This sequence encodes CSVLHRVLETQYF.

In DNA, the CDR3 is TGTGCCAGTAGTATCTCGACGTCGGACTATGGCTACACCTTC. This sequence encodes CASSISTSDYGYTF. The chain couples TRBV19 to TRBJ1-2; no clear D. This CDR3 comprises 14 residues. V was shortened by 3 bases and J by 3 bases, with 11 bases between the two germline ends. CDR1 and CDR2 from the germline V gene are LNHDA and SQIVND (reference sequence).

This rearrangement joins TRBV11-3 to TRBJ2-1; the match to TRBD2 covers 7 bases. This CDR3 is 16 amino acids long. Germline V gives CDR1 SGHNT, CDR2 YENEEA. Trimming at V came to 0 bases and at J to 4 bases, leaving 6 bases not matched to a gene. The CDR3 is CASSLEGGKIYNEQFF. In nucleotides, the CDR3 is TGTGCCAGCAGCTTAGAGGGAGGGAAAATTTACAATGAGCAGTTCTTC.

This rearrangement joins TRBV30 to TRBJ2-5, with TRBD2 matching 8 bases. The CDR3 length is 13 residues. Germline assignment: CDR1 GTSNPN and CDR2 SVGIG (reference sequence). After removal of 3 bases from V and 4 bases from J, the junction contained 4 bases not matched to a gene. The CDR3 DNA is TGTGCCTGGAGCGCCGGGACTAGAGAGACCCAGTACTTC. Protein: CAWSAGTRETQYF.

This chain joins TRBV5-1 and TRBJ2-2, with 10 bases aligning to TRBD2. Per the germline V gene, CDR1 is SGHRS and CDR2 is YFSETQ. The CDR3 is 15 residues long. J was trimmed by 8 bases and V by 5 bases; bases with no gene match: 9. The CDR3 nucleotides are TGCGCCAGCAGTTTGCTAGCGGGAGAAGGTGGGGAGCTGTTTTTT. Translated, it gives CASSLLAGEGGELFF.

The rearrangement uses TRBV4-1 and TRBJ2-1; perhaps TRBD2 as D (6 bases). This CDR3 contains 16 residues. Germline loops: CDR1 MGHRA, CDR2 YSYEKL. V was shortened by 1 base and J by 4 bases, with 14 bases between the two germline ends. CDR3 loop: CASSQVEIAAYNEQFF. CDR3 in DNA: TGCGCCAGCAGCCAAGTGGAAATAGCGGCATACAATGAGCAGTTCTTC.

V is TRBV5-8 and J is TRBJ2-1; the D is unclear. The CDR3 has 15 amino acids. With 0 bases removed from V and 2 bases from J, the gap between germline ends came to 9 bases. Germline CDR1 reads SGHTS; CDR2 reads YDEGEE. The CDR3 DNA reads as TGTGCCAGCAGCTTGGGACGGATAGCCTACAATGAGCAGTTCTTC. Its protein is CASSLGRIAYNEQFF.

The chain employs TRBV30 and TRBJ1-3; D is uncertain. Trimming pared 1 base from V and 4 bases from J, leaving 5 bases between. Germline lookup yields CDR1 GTSNPN and CDR2 SVGIG (reference sequence). The CDR3 consists of 12 residues. The CDR3 DNA is TGTGCCTGGAGTGGAGAAGGAAACACCATATATTTT. Its translation: CAWSGEGNTIYF.

The V and J genes are TRBV7-2 and TRBJ2-7; 13 bases line up with TRBD2. From germline, CDR1 is SGHTA and CDR2 FQGNSA. The V gene end was trimmed by 5 bases and the J gene end by 6 bases; junction bases not matched to a gene: 7. The CDR3 sequence is 15 residues long. CDR3 bases: TGTGCCAGCAGCCCGGGACTAGCGGGGTTACTCGAGCAGTACTTC. Translating gives CASSPGLAGLLEQYF.

A few counts support this clone. Other DNA sequences in this specimen translate into the identical CDR3. The V and J genes are TRBV29-1 and TRBJ2-1; the D gene is possibly TRBD1 (5 bases). The CDR3 loop spans 11 amino acids. The germline CDR1 and CDR2 sequences are SQVTM and ANQGSEA. CDR3: CSVSRGNEQFF. The CDR3 DNA is TGCAGTGTCTCAAGGGGAAATGAGCAGTTCTTC.

As concerns this clone: Distinct nucleotide sequences in the sample also encode this CDR3. V is TRBV7-2 and J is TRBJ2-1; unclear D gene. Germline V gene lookup returns CDR1 SGHTA and CDR2 FQGNSA. Trimming shortened V by 1 base and J by 0 bases, and 7 bases separated the two germline ends. The CDR3 consists of 15 residues. The CDR3 protein is CASSLVSSSYNEQFF. Written as DNA, the CDR3 is TGTGCCAGCAGCTTAGTCTCTAGCTCCTACAATGAGCAGTTCTTC.

V gene TRBV4-2 combines with J gene TRBJ1-1, with a tentative D call TRBD1 (5 bases). CDR1 is LGHNA and CDR2 is YNFKEQ in the germline V gene. Trimming shortened V by 9 bases and J by 10 bases, and 6 bases separated the two germline ends. The CDR3 totals 8 residues. The DNA for the CDR3 is TGTGCCAGGGGGGGAGCTTTCTTT. Translating gives CARGGAFF.

The rearrangement links TRBV6-6 to TRBJ2-1; no reliable D call. CDR1 and CDR2 from the germline V gene are MNHNY and SVGAGI (reference sequence). Trimming pared 6 bases from V and 10 bases from J, leaving 22 bases between. The CDR3 is 15 residues long. CDR3 in amino acids: CASSNRVGTPLEQFF. The CDR3 nucleotides read TGTGCCAGCAGCAACCGAGTGGGAACGCCCTTAGAGCAGTTCTTC.

A word on this clone: Other nucleotide sequences from this sample produce the same CDR3. V and J are TRBV5-6 and TRBJ2-7; D is unresolved. Germline values: CDR1 SGHDT, CDR2 YYEEEE. V shed 0 bases and J shed 0 bases, with 10 bases lying between them. The CDR3 loop spans 15 amino acids. The CDR3 region is CASSLAGASSYEQYF. CDR3 nucleotide sequence: TGTGCCAGCAGCTTGGCAGGAGCGAGCTCCTACGAGCAGTACTTC.

Comments on this clone: At the DNA level, this CDR3 is encoded by other sequences in the same sample as well. The gene calls are TRBV30 and TRBJ1-5; D is possibly TRBD1 (6 bases). Germline V gene sequence: CDR1 GTSNPN, CDR2 SVGIG (reference sequence). Trimming took off 2 bases at V and 2 bases at J, with 10 bases between the two ends. This CDR3 region has 14 residues. CDR3 nucleotide sequence: TGTGCCTGGAGTAGTGCAGGGGGCAATCAGCCCCAGCATTTT. Its protein is CAWSSAGGNQPQHF.

The gene calls are TRBV9 and TRBJ2-2; TRBD2 is a possible D gene (7 bases). In germline, CDR1 is SGDLS, CDR2 YYNGEE. The V end was cut by 1 base, the J end by 4 bases, with 14 bases between. The CDR3 consists of 16 residues. This chain's CDR3 is CASSVTGGSITGELFF. Written as DNA, the CDR3 is TGTGCCAGCAGCGTAACGGGGGGCTCGATCACCGGGGAGCTGTTTTTT.

The chain recombines TRBV28 with TRBJ2-7; 8 nucleotides line up with TRBD1. The germline gives CDR1 MDHEN, CDR2 SYDVKM. The CDR3 covers 15 residues. V shed 0 bases and J 3 bases; nucleotides not matched to a gene: 4. The CDR3 DNA sequence: TGTGCCAGCAGTTTATGGGGACAGGTTCGCTACGAGCAGTACTTC. Amino acid sequence: CASSLWGQVRYEQYF. Supplemented by reference TRBV28 and TRBJ2-7, the full variable domain reads DVKVTQSSRYLVKRTGEKVFLECVQDMDHENMFWYRQDPGLGLRLIYFSYDVKMKEKGDIPEGYSVSREKKERFSLILESASTNQTSMYLCASSLWGQVRYEQYFGPGTRLTVT.